Following are 2 T cell receptor beta chains from one sample sequenced in a study of T cell responses to AZD1222 COVID-19 vaccine. Here immunoSEQ multiplex PCR was the method, and the copy in TCRdb shows in-frame clones only, minus some. Found here are 120,000 to 150,000 clones, around 86% of them singletons; the top ten hold 4.1%. The source material was peripheral blood, sampled on day 0 of MenACWY control vaccination. The receptors shown here come from an adult in good health.

The rearrangement links TRBV21-1 to TRBJ1-2. TRBV21-1 is annotated as a pseudogene. The CDR3 consists of 11 residues. The CDR3 loop is CASRYNYGYTF. Here the CDR3 DNA reads TGTGCCAGCAGGTATAACTATGGCTACACCTTC.

The rearrangement uses TRBV4-1 and TRBJ2-7, with 7 bases fitting TRBD2. The CDR3 is made up of 13 amino acids. CDR1 is MGHRA and CDR2 is YSYEKL in the germline V gene. The V and J ends lost 6 bases and 3 bases, in that order; junction bases with no gene match: 5. The CDR3 DNA reads TGCGCCAGCAGTGTGGGGGGGAGCTACGAGCAGTACTTC. Residues: CASSVGGSYEQYF.